Below, 6 T cell receptor beta chains from the same sample are listed, as sequenced in a study of cytomegalovirus exposure and HLA in healthy donors listed by TCRdb under 2017. Receptors were amplified or captured by the immunoSEQ multiplex PCR assay. For the multiplex PCR, a mixture combining 60 forward primers for TCR Vbeta segments and 13 reverse primers for TCR Jbeta segments was used. The clones in this table, taken by TCRdb from immuneACCESS, are in-frame only. Not every clone is retained; where verified, under half of the shortfall comes from an unresolved V gene, and the cause of the rest is unknown. Present in this sample are 90,000 to 150,000 clones, roughly 60% of which were seen just once. The ten largest clonotypes hold 9% to 10% of the sample. The sample was PBMCs. All receptors derive from a middle-aged man in good health and CMV-seropositive.

This clone was recorded a few times. The chain recombines TRBV4-2 with TRBJ2-3; unclear D gene. Germline CDR1 reads LGHNA; CDR2 reads YNFKEQ. Trimming cost V 0 bases and J 0 bases, with 10 bases left between them. The CDR3 has 16 amino acids. The CDR3 sequence: CASSQEDAASTDTQYF. CDR3 coding DNA: TGTGCCAGCAGCCAAGAGGATGCGGCTAGCACAGATACGCAGTATTTT.

The V call is TRBV29-1, the J call TRBJ2-2; a weak D match, TRBD2 (6 bases). The ends were cut back, 7 bases at V and 3 bases at J, with 15 bases in the middle. CDR1 is SQVTM, CDR2 ANQGSEA, per germline. The CDR3 totals 14 residues. CDR3 in DNA: TGCAGCGCCCAAAGGAGGGCCTACACCGGGGAGCTGTTTTTT. It encodes CSAQRRAYTGELFF.

This clone has more than one count but fewer than ten. J is TRBJ2-1 and V is TRBV11-3, with D possibly TRBD1 on 6 matching bases. V was clipped by 5 bases and J by 8 bases, with 16 bases between them. This CDR3 is 14 amino acids long. CDR1 and CDR2 from the germline V gene are SGHNT and YENEEA. CDR3 sequence (DNA): TGTGCCAGCAGCACCTTACAGGGTCCCCATGAGCAGTTCTTC. Amino acid sequence: CASSTLQGPHEQFF.

J is TRBJ1-1 and V is TRBV27; tentative D call: TRBD1 (5 bases). V was cut by 0 bases and J by 5 bases, with 10 bases left in between. The CDR3 contains 14 residues. Germline V gives CDR1 MNHEY, CDR2 SMNVEV (reference sequence). The CDR3 region has the DNA TGTGCCAGCAGTTTATCAGTCAGGGTAACTGAAGCTTTCTTT. It yields the protein CASSLSVRVTEAFF.

The table lists this clone with a few counts. The chain joins TRBV25-1 to TRBJ2-1; 11 bases are shared with TRBD2. The V gene end was trimmed by 7 bases and the J gene end by 6 bases; junction bases not matched to a gene: 8. The CDR3 is 15 amino acids. Germline-derived CDR1 and CDR2 are MGHDK and SYGVNS. The CDR3 spells CASTKGLAGFNEQFF. The CDR3, as DNA: TGTGCCAGCACTAAAGGACTAGCGGGTTTCAATGAGCAGTTCTTC.

The V and J genes are TRBV28 and TRBJ2-6, with D perhaps matching TRBD2 (5 bases). Deletions cut 7 bases from V and 0 bases from J, with 10 bases between. This CDR3 is 15 amino acids long. Germline-derived CDR1 and CDR2 are MDHEN and SYDVKM. The CDR3 nucleotides are TGTGCCAGCACCCCCGAGGGCTCTGGGGCCAACGTCCTGACTTTC. It encodes CASTPEGSGANVLTF. Drawing the rest from reference TRBV28 and TRBJ2-6, the complete variable domain is DVKVTQSSRYLVKRTGEKVFLECVQDMDHENMFWYRQDPGLGLRLIYFSYDVKMKEKGDIPEGYSVSREKKERFSLILESASTNQTSMYLCASTPEGSGANVLTFGAGSRLTVL.